These 27 T cell receptor beta chains were all obtained from the same sample, sequenced in a study of spatial heterogeneity in lung cancer. As to time point: sample taken at primary tumor resection. Study results and caveats: The number of expanded tumor alpha and beta chains correlated with mutation number.

TCRdb re-called the 5' RACE reads through MiXCR, storing one row per CDR3 protein. Among some 12,000 distinct CDR3 sequences listed, around an eighth were seen once. Their antigens remain unidentified. Material: lung tumor tissue, obtained at surgery. The receptors come from a female donor with early-stage non-small cell lung cancer.

By sample share, this clonotype is medium-sized (0.01 to 0.1%). This chain joins TRBV18 and TRBJ2-5; D ambiguous. Germline assignment: CDR1 KGHSH and CDR2 LQKENI. Trimming stripped 3 bases from V and 2 bases from J, with 4 bases between. This CDR3 has 12 amino acids. CDR3: CASSPQQETQYF. The CDR3 nucleotides are TGTGCCAGCTCACCGCAGCAAGAGACCCAGTACTTC.

This clonotype has more than one count but fewer than ten. The rearrangement uses TRBV4-1 and TRBJ2-7; D ambiguous. CDR1 and CDR2 from the germline V gene are MGHRA and YSYEKL. CDR3 size: 15 residues. Between the trimmed V and J ends, which lost 0 bases and 0 bases, there was a span of 9 bases. The CDR3 loop is CASSQDRGSSYEQYF. The CDR3 bases are TGCGCCAGCAGCCAAGATAGAGGAAGCTCCTACGAGCAGTACTTC.

The genes are TRBV30 and TRBJ2-2, with TRBD2 matching 13 bases. The CDR3 extends over 17 amino acids. J lost 7 bases, V lost 5 bases, and 13 bases had no gene match. Germline V gene sequence: CDR1 GTSNPN, CDR2 SVGIG (reference sequence). CDR3 residues: CAWGRLAGGKKNGELFF. In DNA form, the CDR3 reads TGTGCCTGGGGGCGACTAGCGGGAGGCAAGAAAAACGGGGAGCTGTTTTTT.

At least ten counts were recorded for this clonotype. The chain links TRBV12-3 or TRBV12-4 to TRBJ1-2; D might be TRBD1 (6 bases). Trimming left V 7 bases short and J 4 bases short, with 22 bases between. CDR3 length: 16 residues. The CDR3 here is CASKSSGAPPGYGYTF. The CDR3 nucleotides read TGTGCCAGCAAATCATCAGGGGCTCCCCCGGGCTATGGCTACACCTTC.

This clonotype was counted between two and nine times. The rearrangement joins TRBV20-1 to TRBJ1-2; tentatively, D is TRBD1 (5 bases). Trimming stripped 1 base from V and 5 bases from J, with 14 bases between. The CDR3 has 14 amino acids. In germline, CDR1 is DFQATT, CDR2 SNEGSKA (reference sequence). CDR3 sequence: CSARAPRAGYGYTF. The CDR3 DNA reads TGCAGTGCTAGAGCCCCCAGGGCGGGGTATGGCTACACCTTC.

This clonotype showed up many times. V usage is TRBV28 and J usage is TRBJ1-5, with 7 bases that match TRBD1. This CDR3 contains 16 residues. The germline V gene has CDR1 MDHEN and CDR2 SYDVKM. With V trimmed by 8 bases and J by 0 bases, 10 bases remained unmatched. The CDR3 DNA reads TGTGCCAGCGGCTCAGGGGGGGGAAATAGCAATCAGCCCCAGCATTTT. Its protein is CASGSGGGNSNQPQHF.

At least ten counts were recorded for this clonotype. The chain recombines TRBV6-6 with TRBJ2-4; 7 positions agree with TRBD1. V lost 5 bases to trimming and J lost 0 bases; unmatched junction nucleotides: 4. CDR1 and CDR2 from the germline V gene are MNHNY and SVGAGI (reference sequence). The CDR3 consists of 15 residues. CDR3 nucleotides: TGTGCCAGCAGTCTTGCAGGGGGAGCCAAAAACATTCAGTACTTC. Encoded protein: CASSLAGGAKNIQYF.

The chain links TRBV7-2 to TRBJ2-5, with 9 bases fitting TRBD1. Looked up from germline, CDR1 is SGHTA and CDR2 is FQGNSA. The CDR3 contains 14 residues. The J segment lost 2 bases and the V segment lost 5 bases, leaving 3 bases of the junction unmatched. CDR3 sequence: CASSQDRGQETQYF. The CDR3 coding sequence is TGTGCCAGCAGCCAAGACAGGGGGCAAGAGACCCAGTACTTC.

There are many counts of this clonotype. The chain recombines TRBV4-1 with TRBJ1-6; 7 bases align to TRBD1. The V and J ends lost 0 bases and 8 bases, in that order; junction bases with no gene match: 7. CDR1 is MGHRA and CDR2 is YSYEKL in the germline V gene. The CDR3 contains 16 residues. Written as DNA, the CDR3 is TGCGCCAGCAGCCAAGATAAAGGACAGGTGGATTCACCCCTCCACTTT. It is translated as CASSQDKGQVDSPLHF.

The chain is built from TRBV20-1 and TRBJ1-5; D may be TRBD1 (5 bases). CDR1 is DFQATT, CDR2 SNEGSKA, per germline (reference sequence). The germline V and J ends were trimmed by 0 bases and 5 bases, with 26 bases remaining between them. The CDR3 runs 19 residues. The CDR3 DNA sequence: TGCAGTGCTAGAGATCGCGGGGACCCAGAACCCAGGATCCATCAGCCCCAGCATTTT. Protein: CSARDRGDPEPRIHQPQHF.

Ten or more counts support this clonotype. The rearrangement uses TRBV5-1 and TRBJ1-2; TRBD1 is a possible D gene (5 bases). CDR1 and CDR2 (germline): SGHRS, YFSETQ. The CDR3 spans 15 residues. Trimming shortened V by 8 bases and J by 2 bases, and 19 bases separated the two germline ends. The CDR3 is CASGDVEVVNYGYTF. CDR3 bases: TGCGCCAGTGGGGACGTTGAGGTTGTAAACTATGGCTACACCTTC.

A few counts support this clonotype. The chain uses TRBV3-1 and TRBJ1-1; 7 nucleotides align to TRBD1. CDR3 length equals 15 residues. V gave up 4 bases and J gave up 3 bases; unmatched junction bases: 8. CDR1 is LGHDT, CDR2 YNNKEL, per germline (reference sequence). CDR3 residues: CASSPWPGTDTEAFF. CDR3 bases: TGTGCCAGCAGCCCCTGGCCCGGGACAGACACTGAAGCTTTCTTT.

This clonotype ranks as medium-sized. The chain uses TRBV6-6 and TRBJ2-7; 13 positions match TRBD2. This CDR3 spans 17 amino acids. Germline-derived CDR1 and CDR2 are MNHNY and SVGAGI (reference sequence). The trim removed 5 bases at V and 2 bases at J, leaving 9 bases unmatched. CDR3 sequence: CASSQRGTSGKAYEQYF. The CDR3 DNA follows: TGTGCCAGCAGTCAGAGGGGGACTAGCGGGAAGGCCTACGAGCAGTACTTC.

This clonotype has just a few counts. This chain connects TRBV29-1 to TRBJ2-1; TRBD1 might be the D (5 bases). Per germline, CDR1 SQVTM and CDR2 ANQGSEA. With 5 bases removed from V and 7 bases from J, the gap between germline ends came to 12 bases. This CDR3 is built from 12 residues. CDR3 nucleotides: TGCAGCGTTTCAGGGCCCGTAAATGAGCAGTTCTTC. It yields the protein CSVSGPVNEQFF.

Only a few counts were recorded for this clonotype. This chain connects TRBV7-2 to TRBJ1-3, with D possibly being TRBD1 (6 bases). V gave up 5 bases and J gave up 0 bases, with 11 bases separating them. The CDR3 has 15 residues. The germline CDR1 and CDR2 sequences are SGHTA and FQGNSA. The CDR3 DNA follows: TGTGCCAGCAGCCGACAGGTCAGCTCTGGAAACACCATATATTTT. Translating gives CASSRQVSSGNTIYF. Supplemented by reference TRBV7-2 and TRBJ1-3, the full variable domain reads GAGVSQSPSNKVTEKGKDVELRCDPISGHTALYWYRQSLGQGLEFLIYFQGNSAPDKSGLPSDRFSAERTGGSVSTLTIQRTQQEDSAVYLCASSRQVSSGNTIYFGEGSWLTVV.

This clonotype was observed many times. This chain links TRBV5-4 with TRBJ2-6; D gene unclear. Germline CDR1 is SGHNT and CDR2 is YYREEE (reference sequence). V was cut by 4 bases and J by 3 bases, with 11 bases left in between. CDR3 length: 15 residues. CDR3 nucleotide sequence: TGTGCCAGCAGCCGGTACGGTTTTGGGGCCAACGTCCTGACTTTC. Its protein product is CASSRYGFGANVLTF.

This clonotype has a count of ten or more. The genes are TRBV6-5 and TRBJ1-3; D is uncertain. V was pared by 0 bases and J by 4 bases, with 19 bases between. This CDR3 has 18 residues. Germline V gene lookup returns CDR1 MNHEY and CDR2 SVGAGI. The CDR3 protein is CASSYSQRVGSGGNTIYF. The CDR3 DNA reads TGTGCCAGCAGTTACTCCCAGAGGGTCGGATCTGGAGGAAACACCATATATTTT.

In its sample, this clonotype was seen many times. The chain couples TRBV3-2 to TRBJ1-2. TRBV3-2 represents a pseudogene. The CDR3 extends over 15 amino acids. This chain's CDR3 is CASSQDNQRNYGYTF. CDR3 coding DNA: TGTGCCAGCAGCCAAGATAATCAGAGGAACTATGGCTACACCTTC.

This clonotype is categorized as medium-sized. The chain recombines TRBV12-3 or TRBV12-4 with TRBJ1-6; D is undetermined. Trimming pared 4 bases from V and 8 bases from J, leaving 9 bases between. This CDR3 is built from 13 residues. This chain's CDR3 is CASSSFWDSPLHF. The DNA of the CDR3 is TGTGCCAGCAGTTCCTTCTGGGATTCACCCCTCCACTTT.

This clonotype was seen repeatedly, ten times or more. The V gene is TRBV4-1, the J gene TRBJ2-1; weak D call: TRBD2 (6 bases). The germline V gene encodes CDR1 MGHRA and CDR2 YSYEKL. CDR3 size: 14 residues. V lost 0 bases and J lost 10, with 13 bases in between. CDR3 coding DNA: TGCGCCAGCAGCCAAGATATTTCGACTAGGGAGCAGTTCTTC. As protein: CASSQDISTREQFF.

In this sample, this clonotype turned up a few times. V is TRBV10-3 and J is TRBJ1-1, with 8 bases fitting TRBD1. The CDR3 is 14 amino acids. Germline CDR1 and CDR2: ENHRY and SYGVKD. Trimming took 7 bases from V and 1 from J; bases not matched to a gene: 5. CDR3 DNA sequence: TGTGCCATCAAAACCGGGACAGGGAACACTGAAGCTTTCTTT. Translating it yields CAIKTGTGNTEAFF.

There are a few counts of this clonotype. The genes are TRBV5-1 and TRBJ2-3, with D hard to call. Germline V gene data show CDR1 as SGHRS and CDR2 as YFSETQ. The CDR3 runs 13 residues. The V gene lost 0 bases and the J gene lost 4 bases, with 6 bases spanning the gap. CDR3 nucleotides: TGCGCCAGCAGCTTGGCGTCCGCAGATACGCAGTATTTT. It specifies CASSLASADTQYF.

At least ten counts were recorded for this clonotype. The rearrangement links TRBV6-2 or TRBV6-3 to TRBJ1-1; perhaps TRBD1 as D (6 bases). From germline, CDR1 is MNHEY and CDR2 SVGEGT. V lost 6 bases and J lost 6, with 8 bases in between. The CDR3 contains 11 residues. The CDR3 protein is CASSQGSEAFF. DNA of the CDR3: TGTGCCAGCAGCCAGGGGTCTGAAGCTTTCTTT.

This clonotype appeared many times. The genes are TRBV7-2 and TRBJ1-2; 7 bases are a match to TRBD1. This CDR3 is built from 15 residues. The germline gives CDR1 SGHTA, CDR2 FQGNSA. The V gene end was trimmed by 5 bases and the J gene end by 6 bases; junction bases not matched to a gene: 12. CDR3 nucleotide sequence: TGTGCCAGCAGCCGTACTAGACAGGGCTGGGATGGCTACACCTTC. Translating it yields CASSRTRQGWDGYTF.

This clonotype was found a few times. The V call is TRBV9, the J call TRBJ1-6; a weak D match, TRBD1 (6 bases). Germline CDR1 is SGDLS and CDR2 is YYNGEE. The CDR3 is made up of 14 amino acids. V shed 4 bases and J shed 6 bases, with 11 bases lying between them. CDR3 amino acids: CASSMGHVNSPLHF. CDR3 coding DNA: TGTGCCAGCAGCATGGGACATGTTAATTCACCCCTCCACTTT.

The J gene is TRBJ2-1, the V gene TRBV24-1, with 9 bases aligning to TRBD2. This CDR3 region has 18 residues. Germline lookup yields CDR1 KGHDR and CDR2 SFDVKD. V lost 2 bases and J lost 8; bases outside the gene matches: 15. CDR3 residues: CATSDSGLAGGGAHEQFF. In DNA, the CDR3 is TGTGCCACCAGTGATTCCGGATTAGCGGGCGGGGGGGCGCATGAGCAGTTCTTC.

In its sample, this clonotype was seen many times. The J gene is TRBJ2-2, the V gene TRBV5-1; D is perhaps TRBD1 (6 bases). The germline CDR1 and CDR2 sequences are SGHRS and YFSETQ. The V gene lost 2 bases and the J gene lost 4 bases, with 12 bases spanning the gap. The CDR3 contains 15 residues. CDR3 coding DNA: TGCGCCAGCAGCTTCAGGGGTGAAGGCACCGGGGAGCTGTTTTTT. Its translation: CASSFRGEGTGELFF. The whole variable domain, remainder taken from reference TRBV5-1 and TRBJ2-2, is KAGVTQTPRYLIKTRGQQVTLSCSPISGHRSVSWYQQTPGQGLQFLFEYFSETQRNKGNFPGRFSGRQFSNSRSEMNVSTLELGDSALYLCASSFRGEGTGELFFGEGSRLTVL.